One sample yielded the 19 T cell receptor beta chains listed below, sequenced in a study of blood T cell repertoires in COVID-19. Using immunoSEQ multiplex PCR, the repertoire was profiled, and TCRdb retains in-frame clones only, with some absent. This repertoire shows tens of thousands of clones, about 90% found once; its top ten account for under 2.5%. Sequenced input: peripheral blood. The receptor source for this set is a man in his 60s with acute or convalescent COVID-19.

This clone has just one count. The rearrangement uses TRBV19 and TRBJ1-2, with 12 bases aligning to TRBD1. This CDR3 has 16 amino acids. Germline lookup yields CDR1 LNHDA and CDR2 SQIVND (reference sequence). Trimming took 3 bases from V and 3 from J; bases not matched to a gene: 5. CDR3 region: CASSMGQGAGDYGYTF. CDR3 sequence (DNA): TGTGCCAGTAGTATGGGACAGGGGGCTGGAGACTATGGCTACACCTTC.

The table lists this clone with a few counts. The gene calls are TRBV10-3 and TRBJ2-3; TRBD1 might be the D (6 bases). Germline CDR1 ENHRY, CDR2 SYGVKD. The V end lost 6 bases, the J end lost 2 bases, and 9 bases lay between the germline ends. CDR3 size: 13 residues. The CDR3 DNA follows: TGTGCCATCAGGGGACATTCCACAGATACGCAGTATTTT. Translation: CAIRGHSTDTQYF.

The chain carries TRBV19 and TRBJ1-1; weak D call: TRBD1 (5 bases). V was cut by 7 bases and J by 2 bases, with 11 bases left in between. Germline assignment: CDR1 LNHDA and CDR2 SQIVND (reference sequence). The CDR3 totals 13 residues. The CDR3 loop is CASIPGVNTEAFF. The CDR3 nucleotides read TGTGCCAGTATTCCGGGGGTTAACACTGAAGCTTTCTTT.

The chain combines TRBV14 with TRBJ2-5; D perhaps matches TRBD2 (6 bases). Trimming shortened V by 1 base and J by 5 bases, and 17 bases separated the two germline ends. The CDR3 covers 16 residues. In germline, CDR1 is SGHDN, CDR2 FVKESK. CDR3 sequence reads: CASSQAPGGRRETQYF. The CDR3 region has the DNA TGTGCCAGCAGCCAAGCCCCCGGAGGGCGTCGGGAGACCCAGTACTTC.

CDR3 sequence: CASSSTTDTQYF. CDR3 sequence (DNA): TGTGCCAGCAGTTCCACAACAGATACGCAGTATTTT. The V gene is TRBV6-2 or TRBV6-3, the J gene TRBJ2-3; D remains ambiguous. The CDR3 is 12 residues long. Trimming pared 4 bases from V and 3 bases from J, leaving 5 bases between. Germline V gene data show CDR1 as MNHEY and CDR2 as SVGEGT.

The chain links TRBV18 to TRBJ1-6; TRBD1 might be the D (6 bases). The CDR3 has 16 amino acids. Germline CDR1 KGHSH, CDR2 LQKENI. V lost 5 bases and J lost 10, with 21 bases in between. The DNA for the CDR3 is TGTGCCAGCTCAGCAAGACACGACAGGCTCAACTCACCCCTCCACTTT. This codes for CASSARHDRLNSPLHF. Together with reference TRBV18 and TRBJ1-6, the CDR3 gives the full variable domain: NAGVMQNPRHLVRRRGQEARLRCSPMKGHSHVYWYRQLPEEGLKFMVYLQKENIIDESGMPKERFSAEFPKEGPSILRIQQVVRGDSAAYFCASSARHDRLNSPLHFGNGTRLTVT.

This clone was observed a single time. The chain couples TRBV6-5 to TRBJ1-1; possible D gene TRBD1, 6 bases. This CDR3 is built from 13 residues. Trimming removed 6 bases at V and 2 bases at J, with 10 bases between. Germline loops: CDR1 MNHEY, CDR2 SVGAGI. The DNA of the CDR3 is TGTGCCAGCAGCCCGACAGGAAACACTGAAGCTTTCTTT. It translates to CASSPTGNTEAFF.

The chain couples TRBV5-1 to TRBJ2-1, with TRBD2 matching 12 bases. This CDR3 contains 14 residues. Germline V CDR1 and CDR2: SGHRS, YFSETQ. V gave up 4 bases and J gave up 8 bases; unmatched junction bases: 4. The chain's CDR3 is CASSMTSGRDEQFF. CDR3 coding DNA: TGCGCCAGCAGCATGACTAGCGGGAGAGATGAGCAGTTCTTC.

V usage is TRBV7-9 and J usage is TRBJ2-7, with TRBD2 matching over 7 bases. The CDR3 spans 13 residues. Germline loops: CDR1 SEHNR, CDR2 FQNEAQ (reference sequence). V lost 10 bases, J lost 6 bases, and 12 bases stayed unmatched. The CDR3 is CATARRERGEQYF. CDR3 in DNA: TGTGCCACAGCGCGGCGGGAGCGGGGCGAGCAGTACTTC.

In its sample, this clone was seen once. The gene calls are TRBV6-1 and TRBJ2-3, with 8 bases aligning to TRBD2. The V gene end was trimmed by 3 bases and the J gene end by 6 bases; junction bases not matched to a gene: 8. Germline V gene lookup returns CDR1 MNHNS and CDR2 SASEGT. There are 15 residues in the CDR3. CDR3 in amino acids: CASSDRRGEGDTQYF. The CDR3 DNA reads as TGTGCCAGCAGTGACAGGCGGGGGGAGGGGGATACGCAGTATTTT.

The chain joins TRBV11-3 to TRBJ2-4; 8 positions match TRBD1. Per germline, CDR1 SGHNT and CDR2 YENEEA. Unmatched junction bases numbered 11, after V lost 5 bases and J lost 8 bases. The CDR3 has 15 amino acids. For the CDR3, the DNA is TGTGCCAGCAGCGGCAAGGACAGGGTGATTGACATTCAGTACTTC. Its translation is CASSGKDRVIDIQYF.

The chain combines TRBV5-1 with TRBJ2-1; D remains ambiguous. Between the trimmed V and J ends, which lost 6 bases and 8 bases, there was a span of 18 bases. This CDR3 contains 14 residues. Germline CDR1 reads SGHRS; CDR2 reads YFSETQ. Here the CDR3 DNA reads TGCGCCAGCACGGTTGCATTCCCTCCGGATGAGCAGTTCTTC. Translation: CASTVAFPPDEQFF. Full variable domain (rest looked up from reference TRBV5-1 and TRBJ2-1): KAGVTQTPRYLIKTRGQQVTLSCSPISGHRSVSWYQQTPGQGLQFLFEYFSETQRNKGNFPGRFSGRQFSNSRSEMNVSTLELGDSALYLCASTVAFPPDEQFFGPGTRLTVL.

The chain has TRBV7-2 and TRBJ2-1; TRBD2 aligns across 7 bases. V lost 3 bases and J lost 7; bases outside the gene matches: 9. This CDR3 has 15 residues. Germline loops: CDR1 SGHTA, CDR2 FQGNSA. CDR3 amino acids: CASSFGLAEGNEQFF. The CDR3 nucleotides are TGTGCCAGCAGCTTCGGGCTAGCGGAGGGGAATGAGCAGTTCTTC.

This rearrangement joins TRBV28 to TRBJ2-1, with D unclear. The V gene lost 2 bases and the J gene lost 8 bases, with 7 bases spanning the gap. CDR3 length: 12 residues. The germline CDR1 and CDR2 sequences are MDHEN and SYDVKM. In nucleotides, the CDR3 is TGTGCCAGCAGTTTACGACTTCATGAGCAGTTCTTC. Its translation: CASSLRLHEQFF.

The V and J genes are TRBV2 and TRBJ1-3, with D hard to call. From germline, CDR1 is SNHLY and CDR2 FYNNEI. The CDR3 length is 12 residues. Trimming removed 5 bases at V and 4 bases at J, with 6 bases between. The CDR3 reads CASSYTGNTIYF. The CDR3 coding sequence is TGTGCCAGCAGTTACACAGGAAACACCATATATTTT.

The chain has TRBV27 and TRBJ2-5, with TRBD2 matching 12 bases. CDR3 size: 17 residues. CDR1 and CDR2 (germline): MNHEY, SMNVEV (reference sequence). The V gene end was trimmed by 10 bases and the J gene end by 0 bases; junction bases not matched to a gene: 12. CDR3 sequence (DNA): TGTGCCACCAGGGGGGGACTAGCGGGCCTGTACCAAGAGACCCAGTACTTC. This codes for CATRGGLAGLYQETQYF.

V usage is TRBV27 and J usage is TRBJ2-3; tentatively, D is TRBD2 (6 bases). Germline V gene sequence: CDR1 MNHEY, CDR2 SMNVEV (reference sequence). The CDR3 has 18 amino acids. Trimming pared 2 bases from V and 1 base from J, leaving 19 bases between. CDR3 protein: CASSLTRGRDWGTDTQYF. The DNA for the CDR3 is TGTGCCAGCAGTTTAACCCGCGGCCGGGACTGGGGCACAGATACGCAGTATTTT.

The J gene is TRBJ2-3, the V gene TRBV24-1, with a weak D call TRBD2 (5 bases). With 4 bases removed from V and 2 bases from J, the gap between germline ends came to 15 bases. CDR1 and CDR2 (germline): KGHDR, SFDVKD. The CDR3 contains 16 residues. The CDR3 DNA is TGTGCCACCAGTGACCCGCTAGCAGCCTACACAGATACGCAGTATTTT. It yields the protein CATSDPLAAYTDTQYF.

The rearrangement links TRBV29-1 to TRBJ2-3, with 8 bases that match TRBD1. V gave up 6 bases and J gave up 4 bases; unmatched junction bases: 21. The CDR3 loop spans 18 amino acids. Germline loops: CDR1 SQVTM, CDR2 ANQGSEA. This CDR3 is CSVHGQGDVSLRSDTQYF. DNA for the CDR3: TGCAGCGTCCACGGACAGGGCGATGTTTCCCTCCGTTCAGATACGCAGTATTTT.